The entry below describes one T cell receptor beta chain. Its target is unknown. This was the immunoSEQ version 4 assay in survey mode. Profiling relied on immunoSEQ multiplex PCR, and the TCRdb table lists in-frame clones only, not all of them. The sample consists of around 13,000 clones, about 65% of them appearing once. The CDR3 is made up of 15 amino acids. V gave up 3 bases and J gave up 1 base, with 13 bases separating them. Germline assignment: CDR1 SGHVS and CDR2 FQNEAQ. These data are taken from a study of persistence of HIV-infected CD4 T cells. General study points: The rare CMV-responding cells with HIV-1 proviruses were not separately TCR-sequenced.

Cells were stimulated with CMV-infected fibroblast lysates at 8.5 to 10 ug/mL. Sorting of responding CD4+ T cells relied on upregulated CD40 ligand together with CD69. Inclusion required CMV-positive serology and CD4+ counts above 400 cells/uL. CD8-depleted PBMCs were stimulated less than 20 hours with anti-CD28/CD49d costimulation, CD40-blocking antibody and enfuvirtide. The TCR sequence derives from an adult man with HIV who was CMV-seropositive. The gene calls are TRBV7-8 and TRBJ2-7; the D is unclear. Sample: CD4+ T cells sorted from PBMCs after approximately 19-hour stimulation, taken from a patient who received antiretroviral therapy. In nucleotides, the CDR3 is TGTGCCAGCAGCTTTCCCCCGGGCCTATCCTACGAGCAGTACTTC. Translation gives CASSFPPGLSYEQYF. Together with reference TRBV7-8 and TRBJ2-7, the CDR3 gives the full variable domain: GAGVSQSPRYKVAKRGQDVALRCDPISGHVSLFWYQQALGQGPEFLTYFQNEAQLDKSGLPSDRFFAERPEGSVSTLKIQRTQQEDSAVYLCASSFPPGLSYEQYFGPGTRLTVT.